The next 9 T cell receptor beta chains were all read from a single sample in a study of blood T cell repertoires in COVID-19. Using immunoSEQ multiplex PCR, the repertoire was profiled, and TCRdb retains in-frame clones only, with some absent. The sample comprises about 110,000 clones, 84% of which are singletons, and about 7% rests with the top ten. The sequencing sample was made of peripheral blood. These receptors all come from a woman in her forties or fifties with acute or convalescent COVID-19.

The chain joins TRBV6-1 to TRBJ1-5; 7 nucleotides line up with TRBD1. The V gene's germline CDR1 is MNHNS and CDR2 SASEGT. Trimming took 0 bases from V and 2 from J; bases not matched to a gene: 10. The CDR3 extends over 18 amino acids. CDR3 in DNA: TGTGCCAGCAGTGAAGCCGTAGGGACAGTCCAGGGCAATCAGCCCCAGCATTTT. This codes for CASSEAVGTVQGNQPQHF.

Details on this clone: The sample has other DNA sequences that encode this CDR3 too. This chain uses TRBV5-1 with TRBJ2-1; D is possibly TRBD2 (5 bases). Trimming left V 5 bases short and J 3 bases short, with 15 bases between. Germline V gene sequence: CDR1 SGHRS, CDR2 YFSETQ. CDR3 length: 15 residues. DNA for the CDR3: TGCGCCAGCAGAACGGGGATTAATTACTACAATGAGCAGTTCTTC. Residues: CASRTGINYYNEQFF.

The CDR3 coding sequence is TGTGCCAGTAGGGACACAGGGTATGCAGGTCAGCCCCAGCATTTT. The encoded protein is CASRDTGYAGQPQHF. The chain is built from TRBV19 and TRBJ1-5, with D perhaps TRBD1 (6 bases). Trimming pared 6 bases from V and 6 bases from J, leaving 18 bases between. CDR1 and CDR2 from the germline V gene are LNHDA and SQIVND (reference sequence). The CDR3 contains 15 residues.

The chain has TRBV9 and TRBJ2-5; the D is unclear. V lost 3 bases, J lost 2 bases, and 8 bases lay in between. The CDR3 totals 13 residues. In germline, CDR1 is SGDLS, CDR2 YYNGEE. The CDR3 DNA follows: TGTGCCAGCAGCGGAGACTTGCAAGAGACCCAGTACTTC. This sequence encodes CASSGDLQETQYF.

In DNA form, the CDR3 reads TGTGCCAGCAGTTCCAACGAGCAGTACTTC. The encoded protein is CASSSNEQYF. V is TRBV28 and J is TRBJ2-7; D gene uncertain. This CDR3 has 10 amino acids. V dropped 4 bases and J dropped 5 bases, with 3 bases sitting between them. CDR1 MDHEN and CDR2 SYDVKM come from the germline V gene.

The chain carries TRBV6-6 and TRBJ2-7; 7 bases align to TRBD1. Losses at the gene ends were 0 bases for V and 2 bases for J; bases not matched to a gene: 4. The CDR3 has 15 residues. The germline gives CDR1 MNHNY, CDR2 SVGAGI (reference sequence). For the CDR3, the DNA is TGTGCCAGCAGTTACTCACAGGGGCGGACCTACGAGCAGTACTTC. This codes for CASSYSQGRTYEQYF.

The table lists this clone with a few counts. The chain uses TRBV6-1 and TRBJ1-1; 7 bases match TRBD1. CDR1 and CDR2 (germline): MNHNS, SASEGT. The J segment lost 5 bases and the V segment lost 3 bases, leaving 6 bases of the junction unmatched. This CDR3 has 14 amino acids. The CDR3 sequence: CASSEETGATEAFF. CDR3 in DNA: TGTGCCAGCAGTGAGGAAACAGGGGCTACTGAAGCTTTCTTT.

This chain connects TRBV19 to TRBJ1-5; D is uncertain. The CDR3 runs to 15 residues. V lost 2 bases and J 6 bases, leaving 14 bases between the germline ends. Germline lookup yields CDR1 LNHDA and CDR2 SQIVND (reference sequence). Here the CDR3 reads CASSIQDPPVQPQHF. In DNA form, the CDR3 reads TGTGCCAGTAGTATACAAGATCCGCCAGTTCAGCCCCAGCATTTT.

The chain is built from TRBV11-2 and TRBJ2-7, with D hard to call. V gave up 3 bases and J gave up 1 base, with 7 bases separating them. The CDR3 consists of 13 residues. From germline, CDR1 is SGHAT and CDR2 FQNNGV. For the CDR3, the DNA is TGTGCCAGCAGCTTGGTAGTATCCTACGAGCAGTACTTC. Its translation is CASSLVVSYEQYF.